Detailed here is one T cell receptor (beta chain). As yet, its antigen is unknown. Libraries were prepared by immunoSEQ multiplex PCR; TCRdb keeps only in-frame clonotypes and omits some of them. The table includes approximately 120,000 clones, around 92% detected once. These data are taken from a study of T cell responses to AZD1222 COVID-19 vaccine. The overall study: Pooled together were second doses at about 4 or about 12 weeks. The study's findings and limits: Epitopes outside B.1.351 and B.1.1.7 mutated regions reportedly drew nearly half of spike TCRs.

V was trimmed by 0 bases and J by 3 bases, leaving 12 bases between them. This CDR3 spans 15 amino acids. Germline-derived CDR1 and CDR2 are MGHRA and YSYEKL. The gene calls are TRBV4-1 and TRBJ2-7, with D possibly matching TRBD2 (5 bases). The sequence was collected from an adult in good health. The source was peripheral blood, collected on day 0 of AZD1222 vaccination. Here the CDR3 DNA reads TGCGCCAGCAGCCAAGAGGGAGACAACCTCTACGAGCAGTACTTC. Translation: CASSQEGDNLYEQYF.